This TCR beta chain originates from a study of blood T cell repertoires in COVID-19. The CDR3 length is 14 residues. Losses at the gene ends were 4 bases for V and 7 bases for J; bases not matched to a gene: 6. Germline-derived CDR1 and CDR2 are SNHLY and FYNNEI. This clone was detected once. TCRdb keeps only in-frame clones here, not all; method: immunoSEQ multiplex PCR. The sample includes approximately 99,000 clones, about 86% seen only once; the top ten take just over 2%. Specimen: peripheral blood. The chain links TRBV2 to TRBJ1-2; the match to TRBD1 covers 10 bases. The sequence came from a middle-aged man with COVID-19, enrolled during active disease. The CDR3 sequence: CASSVMTGGSGYTF. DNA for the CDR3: TGTGCCAGCAGTGTGATGACAGGGGGCAGTGGCTACACCTTC.